Below, 20 T cell receptor beta chains from the same sample are listed, as sequenced in a study of blood T cells in healthy people across ages. A second PCR, run for about 7 to 12 cycles, used a sample-barcoded 5' primer plus a J-beta primer mix. TCRdb reprocessed the 5' RACE reads with MiXCR, giving one entry per CDR3 protein. Found here are roughly 700,000 distinct CDR3 sequences, approximately 25% of them singletons; the top ten hold 9.4%. The sample was also reused in another study, on T cells of mothers and their children.

The specimen was blood. The source of these receptors is a boy aged 5-17 years in good health.

The V and J genes are TRBV29-1 and TRBJ1-2, with D perhaps TRBD1 (5 bases). V was pared by 4 bases and J by 11 bases, with 14 bases between. In germline, CDR1 is SQVTM, CDR2 ANQGSEA. The CDR3 runs to 11 residues. This chain's CDR3 is CSVVWGLEYTF. The CDR3 DNA sequence: TGCAGCGTTGTGTGGGGCCTCGAATACACCTTC.

The chain links TRBV7-2 to TRBJ1-3; D unresolved. V dropped 3 bases and J dropped 0 bases, with 6 bases sitting between them. CDR1 and CDR2 from the germline V gene are SGHTA and FQGNSA. CDR3 length equals 14 residues. Here the CDR3 reads CASSFQVSGNTIYF. The CDR3 DNA reads TGTGCCAGCAGCTTCCAGGTCTCTGGAAACACCATATATTTT.

This clonotype was counted a few times. The chain carries TRBV25-1 and TRBJ1-1; D not resolved. V lost 1 base and J lost 0, with 12 bases in between. The CDR3 runs to 16 residues. Germline V gene data show CDR1 as MGHDK and CDR2 as SYGVNS. The CDR3 sequence: CASSEFYPSLNTEAFF. The CDR3 DNA follows: TGTGCCAGCAGTGAATTCTATCCGTCACTGAACACTGAAGCTTTCTTT.

The chain carries TRBV5-1 and TRBJ2-1; TRBD2 is a possible D gene (6 bases). The better agreement between TRBJ2-7 and the DNA end casts doubt on the J call. From germline, CDR1 is SGHRS and CDR2 YFSETQ. The CDR3 totals 14 residues. The chain's CDR3 is CASTAGSAGEKQYF. The CDR3 nucleotides read TGCGCCAGCACGGCGGGGTCTGCAGGAGAAAAGCAGTACTTC.

This clonotype was found a few times. The rearrangement joins TRBV10-3 to TRBJ2-3; D gene uncertain. The germline V gene encodes CDR1 ENHRY and CDR2 SYGVKD. V dropped 0 bases and J dropped 4 bases, with 8 bases sitting between them. This CDR3 spans 14 amino acids. The CDR3 is CAISESTRADTQYF. CDR3 bases: TGTGCCATCAGTGAGTCTACCCGGGCAGATACGCAGTATTTT.

This clonotype appeared a few times. The rearrangement joins TRBV29-1 to TRBJ1-5, with 7 bases aligning to TRBD1. Losses at the gene ends were 7 bases for V and 7 bases for J; bases not matched to a gene: 13. The germline V gene encodes CDR1 SQVTM and CDR2 ANQGSEA. This CDR3 has 14 amino acids. CDR3 DNA sequence: TGCAGCGCCCCGGGACAGCAATTCGGGCAGCCCCAGCATTTT. As protein: CSAPGQQFGQPQHF.

The chain recombines TRBV12-3 or TRBV12-4 with TRBJ2-5; 7 nucleotides line up with TRBD1. This CDR3 has 16 amino acids. V shed 7 bases, J shed 2 bases, and the junction held 13 bases outside the gene matches. For the CDR3, the DNA is TGTGCCAGCAACCCTAGGGGGCCAGTGGGTCAAGAGACCCAGTACTTC. Its protein is CASNPRGPVGQETQYF.

The rearrangement uses TRBV9 and TRBJ1-1; perhaps TRBD1 as D (5 bases). CDR3 size: 13 residues. The V end lost 3 bases, the J end lost 6 bases, and 12 bases lay between the germline ends. Germline loops: CDR1 SGDLS, CDR2 YYNGEE. As DNA, the CDR3 is TGTGCCAGCAGCGCCCGGGACGCAGCTGAAGCTTTCTTT. Protein product: CASSARDAAEAFF.

This clonotype has only a few counts. The gene calls are TRBV14 and TRBJ2-5, with 11 bases lining up with TRBD2. This CDR3 is built from 16 residues. Germline V gives CDR1 SGHDN, CDR2 FVKESK. J lost 1 base, V lost 5 bases, and 6 bases had no gene match. CDR3 sequence (DNA): TGTGCCAGCAGCTCTATAGCGGGAGGGGTCCAAGAGACCCAGTACTTC. This gives the protein CASSSIAGGVQETQYF.

This clonotype was recorded many times. The V gene is TRBV4-3, the J gene TRBJ2-5, with D possibly being TRBD1 or TRBD2 (5 bases each). V was clipped by 4 bases and J by 4 bases, with 13 bases between them. Germline values: CDR1 LGHNA, CDR2 YSLEER. The CDR3 is 14 residues long. Written as DNA, the CDR3 is TGCGCCAGCAGCCCGTTTCGAGGGGCAGAGACCCAGTACTTC. Residues: CASSPFRGAETQYF.

This chain uses TRBV5-1 with TRBJ1-4; D might be TRBD1 (5 bases). Germline V CDR1 and CDR2: SGHRS, YFSETQ. V was cut by 3 bases and J by 4 bases, with 10 bases left in between. This CDR3 comprises 14 residues. The chain's CDR3 is CASSSQGGNEKLFF. The CDR3 coding sequence is TGCGCCAGCAGCTCCCAGGGTGGTAATGAAAAACTGTTTTTT.

This rearrangement joins TRBV7-2 to TRBJ1-1; D ambiguous. This CDR3 is built from 14 residues. Deletions cut 5 bases from V and 1 base from J, with 11 bases between. Per the germline V gene, CDR1 is SGHTA and CDR2 is FQGNSA. The CDR3 reads CASSPGVANTEAFF. CDR3 coding DNA: TGTGCCAGCAGCCCTGGGGTTGCGAACACTGAAGCTTTCTTT. Full variable domain (outside the CDR3, taken from reference TRBV7-2 and TRBJ1-1): GAGVSQSPSNKVTEKGKDVELRCDPISGHTALYWYRQSLGQGLEFLIYFQGNSAPDKSGLPSDRFSAERTGGSVSTLTIQRTQQEDSAVYLCASSPGVANTEAFFGQGTRLTVV.

The rearrangement joins TRBV20-1 to TRBJ2-4, with D possibly matching TRBD1 (5 bases). There are 16 residues in the CDR3. Germline assignment: CDR1 DFQATT and CDR2 SNEGSKA (reference sequence). Trimming removed 0 bases from V and 2 bases from J, with 14 bases in between. CDR3 loop: CSARDLSGLSKNIQYF. The CDR3 DNA reads as TGCAGTGCTAGAGATCTCTCAGGGTTGTCCAAAAACATTCAGTACTTC.

This clonotype turned up a few times. V gene TRBV24-1 combines with J gene TRBJ2-1; unclear D gene. CDR1 KGHDR and CDR2 SFDVKD come from the germline V gene. The CDR3 is made up of 17 amino acids. Trimming removed 4 bases from V and 0 bases from J, with 15 bases in between. The chain's CDR3 is CATSDPDIRSSYNEQFF. In DNA form, the CDR3 reads TGTGCCACCAGTGACCCTGACATTAGGAGCTCCTACAATGAGCAGTTCTTC.

This clonotype has more than one count but fewer than ten. The chain has TRBV28 and TRBJ2-2; possibly TRBD1 or TRBD2 for D (5 bases each). CDR1 and CDR2 from the germline V gene are MDHEN and SYDVKM. CDR3 length: 14 residues. The germline V and J ends were trimmed by 10 bases and 3 bases, with 15 bases remaining between them. CDR3 region: CATSTGADTGELFF. CDR3 nucleotide sequence: TGTGCCACCTCGACCGGGGCGGACACCGGGGAGCTGTTTTTT.

This clonotype was counted a few times. The rearrangement uses TRBV11-2 and TRBJ2-5, with D unclear. V lost 2 bases and J lost 0, with 13 bases in between. This CDR3 spans 16 amino acids. Per the germline V gene, CDR1 is SGHAT and CDR2 is FQNNGV. The CDR3 loop reads CASSLRRTGHQETQYF. In DNA, the CDR3 is TGTGCCAGCAGCTTACGAAGGACGGGCCACCAAGAGACCCAGTACTTC.

In this sample, this clonotype turned up a few times. This chain links TRBV4-1 with TRBJ2-1, with D perhaps TRBD2 (6 bases). This CDR3 spans 18 amino acids. CDR1 MGHRA and CDR2 YSYEKL come from the germline V gene. V lost 5 bases to trimming and J lost 9 bases, with 29 bases between them. The CDR3 here is CASSTRPEGEVFSGEQFF. The CDR3 bases are TGCGCCAGCAGCACACGCCCCGAAGGGGAGGTTTTTTCAGGTGAGCAGTTCTTC.

This clonotype was observed a handful of times. The gene calls are TRBV7-3 and TRBJ2-1; possible D gene TRBD2, 6 bases. Germline CDR1 SGHTA, CDR2 FQGTGA. The CDR3 contains 14 residues. V was trimmed by 8 bases and J by 5 bases, leaving 16 bases between them. The CDR3 protein is CASSILGGNNEQFF. The CDR3 DNA is TGTGCCAGCTCAATACTGGGCGGGAACAATGAGCAGTTCTTC.

This rearrangement joins TRBV7-9 to TRBJ2-5, with D uncertain. There are 13 residues in the CDR3. The ends were cut back, 5 bases at V and 5 bases at J, with 12 bases in the middle. Germline V lookup: CDR1 SEHNR, CDR2 FQNEAQ (reference sequence). CDR3 amino acids: CASSPRPGETQYF. CDR3 nucleotides: TGTGCCAGCAGCCCAAGGCCGGGCGAGACCCAGTACTTC.

This clonotype turned up a few times. The rearrangement links TRBV11-1 to TRBJ1-2, with TRBD1 identical over 7 bases. The V and J ends lost 5 bases and 4 bases, in that order; junction bases with no gene match: 4. The CDR3 is made up of 13 amino acids. CDR1 and CDR2 from the germline V gene are SGHAT and FQDESV (reference sequence). The CDR3 bases are TGTGCCAGCAGCCAGGGGGTTACCTATGGCTACACCTTC. Its translation is CASSQGVTYGYTF.